The rows below give T cell receptor beta chains drawn from one sample of a study of T cells in Graves' hyperthyroidism and ophthalmopathy. Via MiXCR, TCRdb re-called the multiplex PCR reads, giving one row per CDR3 protein. In the table there are 700,000 or so distinct CDR3 sequences, around 17% of which are singletons. The sequenced sample was blood. These receptors were collected from a man aged 18 to 35 with Graves' hyperthyroidism. CDR3s include the opening cysteine and the closing phenylalanine or tryptophan. D genes are given only for firm matches. Only part of the rows carry a size: once, few, many, or a class if the clone is expanded.

>TRBV5-1|TRBJ1-2|few|-
TGCGCCAGCAGCCTGGACAATTTCTCCTATGGCTACACCTTC
CASSLDNFSYGYTF
>TRBV11-2|TRBJ2-7|few|-
TGTGCCAGCAGCTACCAGACAGGCTCCTACGAGCAGTACTTC
CASSYQTGSYEQYF
>TRBV28|TRBJ2-2|-|-
TGTGTCAGCAGCACTCTTATCCGGACTATCAACACCGGGGAGCTGTTTTTT
CVSSTLIRTINTGELFF
>TRBV7-9|TRBJ2-1|many|-
TGTGCCAGCAGCTTAGCGGGAGGATCCCACAATGAGCAGTTCTTC
CASSLAGGSHNEQFF
>TRBV18|TRBJ1-5|many|-
TGTGCCAGCTCACCACCGAACTCACGGGGCCAGCCCCAGCATTTT
CASSPPNSRGQPQHF
>TRBV9|TRBJ2-1|-|TRBD1
TGTGCCAGCAGCCCGGACAGGCACAATGAGCAGTTCTTC
CASSPDRHNEQFF
>TRBV5-1|TRBJ1-1|many|-
TGCGCCAGCAGCTTGTTGCCGGGACCTGGGGCTGAAGCTTTCTTT
CASSLLPGPGAEAFF
>TRBV12-3/TRBV12-4|TRBJ2-6|many|-
TGTGCCAGCAGCCGGACAAAAGGGGCGGCAGGGGCCAACGTCCTGACTTTC
CASSRTKGAAGANVLTF
>TRBV5-4|TRBJ2-7|-|TRBD2
TGTGCCAGCAGCCCCACTCTTGGCGGGAGGGCCAATGAGCAGTACTTC
CASSPTLGGRANEQYF
>TRBV29-1|TRBJ1-1|-|-
TGCAGCGGGAGCGTCCAGACCAACACTGAAGCTTTCTTT
CSGSVQTNTEAFF
>TRBV20-1|TRBJ2-7|many|TRBD2
TGCAGTGCTTACACTAGCGGTAGCTCCTACGAGCAGTACTTC
CSAYTSGSSYEQYF
>TRBV7-2|TRBJ2-3|many|TRBD1
TGTGCCAGCAGCCCGGTAGGGACAGGAAGCACAGATACGCAGTATTTT
CASSPVGTGSTDTQYF
>TRBV6-2/TRBV6-3|TRBJ2-7|few|TRBD1
TGTGCCAGCAGGATATCCGGGACAGGGGGCGTTGAGCAGTACTTC
CASRISGTGGVEQYF
>TRBV4-1|TRBJ1-5|once|TRBD1
TGCGCCAGCAGCCAAGAAACAGGGGCGGCCTTGGGACAGCCCCAGCATTTT
CASSQETGAALGQPQHF
>TRBV2|TRBJ2-5|-|TRBD2
TGTGCCAGCAGTGGGGGAGCGGGAGCGGGGGCCCAGTACTTC
CASSGGAGAGAQYF
>TRBV4-1|TRBJ2-7|few|TRBD1
TGCGCCAGCAGCCAACTTCCAGGGGGTCCAACCGCGCACGAGCAGTACTTC
CASSQLPGGPTAHEQYF
>TRBV14|TRBJ2-6|-|TRBD1
TGTGCCAGCAGCCCTTGGACAGGGGGCTTTGGGGCCAACGTCCTGACTTTC
CASSPWTGGFGANVLTF
>TRBV7-8|TRBJ2-5|few|TRBD2
TGTGCCAGCAGCTTAGGGGTAGCGGGAGGGCGATTGGAGACCCAGTACTTC
CASSLGVAGGRLETQYF
>TRBV7-2|TRBJ2-5|many|-
TGTGCCAGCAGCTTATCCCCCGTCGAGACCCAGTACTTC
CASSLSPVETQYF
>TRBV4-1|TRBJ2-5|few|-
TGCGCCAGCAGCCAAATCGGAGAGGGGGACCGAGAGACCCAGTACTTC
CASSQIGEGDRETQYF
>TRBV5-1|TRBJ2-5|few|TRBD2
TGCGCCAGCAGCTTGGGACTAGCAGTTGAAGAGACCCAGTACTTC
CASSLGLAVEETQYF
>TRBV20-1|TRBJ2-7|-|-
TGCAGTGCTAGAACCCAGGACCGAGGCTACGAGCAGTACTTC
CSARTQDRGYEQYF
>TRBV15|TRBJ1-6|many|-
TGTGCCACCAGCAGAGGACCTACACCCCTCCACTTT
CATSRGPTPLHF
>TRBV3-1|TRBJ2-2|-|TRBD1
TGTGCCAGCAGCCAACCCCGCGGACAGGGGGCTTTCGGGGAGCTGTTTTTT
CASSQPRGQGAFGELFF
>TRBV7-8|TRBJ1-4|many|-
TGTGCCAGCAGCTTGCGACGGGCTAATGAAAAACTGTTTTTT
CASSLRRANEKLFF
>TRBV6-2/TRBV6-3|TRBJ1-1|many|TRBD1
TGTGCCAGCAGTGTGGGACAGTGGAACACTGAAGCTTTCTTT
CASSVGQWNTEAFF
>TRBV28|TRBJ2-5|many|-
TGTGCCAGCAGTTCCCCGGGGGACGAGACCCAGTACTTC
CASSSPGDETQYF
>TRBV3-1|TRBJ1-2|many|-
TGTGCCAGCAGCCTCCTTTCCGGGGGTGACTACTATGGCTACACCTTC
CASSLLSGGDYYGYTF
>TRBV30|TRBJ1-2|many|-
TGTGCCTGGAGTGAGGGCTATGGCTACACCTTC
CAWSEGYGYTF
>TRBV2|TRBJ2-7|many|-
TGTGCCAGCAGTGTTCGGGTTGGGTACGAGCAGTACTTC
CASSVRVGYEQYF
>TRBV2|TRBJ1-2|few|-
TGTGCCAGCAGTCAACGTTGGTCAGGAGCGCGTAACTATGGCTACACCTTC
CASSQRWSGARNYGYTF
>TRBV9|TRBJ2-2|-|TRBD2
TGTGCCAGCAGCGTATCGGCACTAGCGGGAGATTGGGTCGGGGAGCTGTTTTTT
CASSVSALAGDWVGELFF
>TRBV13|TRBJ2-7|many|TRBD2
TGTGCCAGCAGCGTAGCGGGAGCTTACCACGAGCAGTACTTC
CASSVAGAYHEQYF
>TRBV6-1|TRBJ1-2|-|-
TGTGCCAGCAGGAAACAGGGAGTACGGGGCTACACCTTC
CASRKQGVRGYTF
>TRBV20-1|TRBJ2-1|many|-
TGCAGTGCCCCGAGGAGGGCCTCCTACAATGAGCAGTTCTTC
CSAPRRASYNEQFF
>TRBV4-2|TRBJ2-7|-|TRBD2
TGTGCCAGCAGCCAAGGGCCTAGCGGGGAAACCTACGAGCAGTACTTC
CASSQGPSGETYEQYF
>TRBV20-1|TRBJ2-1|few|-
TGCAGTGCTAGAGGAGGGGGGGACGGAAATGAGCAGTTCTTC
CSARGGGDGNEQFF
>TRBV27|TRBJ2-2|few|-
TGTGCCAGCAGTTTCCTACAGGGTTGGGCCGGGGAGCTGTTTTTT
CASSFLQGWAGELFF
>TRBV28|TRBJ2-1|few|TRBD1
TGTGCCAGCAGGGACAGGAGCTCCTACAATGAGCAGTTCTTC
CASRDRSSYNEQFF
>TRBV12-5|TRBJ1-5|few|-
TGTGCTAGTGGTTTGGTAAAGCGGAATAGCAATCAGCCCCAGCATTTT
CASGLVKRNSNQPQHF
>TRBV7-2|TRBJ2-1|-|-
TGTGCCAGCAGCTTAGCCATGACACCCTCCTCCTACAATGAGCAGTTCTTC
CASSLAMTPSSYNEQFF
>TRBV12-3/TRBV12-4|TRBJ1-5|few|-
TGTGCCAGCAGTCCCCCGACAGATAGCAATCAGCCCCAGCATTTT
CASSPPTDSNQPQHF
>TRBV9|TRBJ2-2|once|-
TGTGCCAGCAGCGTAGATCGGGGAGTAGGCACCGGGGAGCTGTTTTTT
CASSVDRGVGTGELFF
>TRBV28|TRBJ2-5|-|TRBD2
TGTGCCAGCAGTGTCCGAGAGCGGGAGTTTCCGGAGTACTTC
CASSVREREFPEYF
>TRBV7-9|TRBJ2-7|many|TRBD1
TGTGCCAGCAGCTTATCCGGGACAGGGGGCCACGAGCAGTACTTC
CASSLSGTGGHEQYF
>TRBV5-6|TRBJ1-1|many|-
TGTGCCAGCAGCTTAGCTAAGGAAGCTTTCTTT
CASSLAKEAFF
>TRBV6-1|TRBJ2-2|-|TRBD1
TGTGCCAGCTTACAGGGGGCTGGCACCGGGGAGCTGTTTTTT
CASLQGAGTGELFF
>TRBV2|TRBJ1-1|few|-
TGTGCCAGCAGTCCACCCCACTCGCGGACTGGCACTGAAGCTTTCTTT
CASSPPHSRTGTEAFF
>TRBV24-1|TRBJ2-5|many|TRBD1
TGTGCCACCAGTGATCCTGGACAGGGGGACCAAGAGACCCAGTACTTC
CATSDPGQGDQETQYF